What follows is one T cell receptor (beta chain) and its context. Its antigen is still unknown. The data originate from a study of identifying expanded T cells in peripheral blood. Whole-study results and caveats: Differentially abundant clones: about 1.2 between replicates, around 16 at approximately 13 days, 19 to 20 at four. Across healthy donors, higher total template counts meant significantly greater approximately 2-week count variance.

The protocol was immunoSEQ multiplex PCR, while the TCRdb copy is restricted to in-frame clones and leaves out a portion. The sample yields some 100,000 clones, approximately 90% seen once. Germline values: CDR1 MNHNS, CDR2 SASEGT. This CDR3 region has 14 residues. Trimming stripped 10 bases from V and 0 bases from J, with 13 bases between. The clonotype comes from a person between 18 and 70 years old in good health. V usage is TRBV6-1 and J usage is TRBJ2-1, with D unclear. Material for sequencing was blood. CDR3 bases: TGTGCCACCCTTCTTCCAAGCTCCTACAATGAGCAGTTCTTC. Translation: CATLLPSSYNEQFF.